Included here is one T cell receptor (beta chain) sequence, with context. Antigen: not known. The germline V and J ends were trimmed by 1 base and 8 bases, with 12 bases remaining between them. This CDR3 contains 15 residues. The germline V gene has CDR1 KGHSH and CDR2 LQKENI. Generated by immunoSEQ multiplex PCR, the TCRdb table keeps only in-frame clones and is missing some. This table has approximately 2.5 million clones, around nine tenths appearing once. The entry originates in a study of shared clonotypes between healthy human individuals. Study outcomes and limitations: Among the subsets, naive ones generally showed larger estimated richness than memory ones. The expectation was that sequencing depth would affect clonotype sharing among donors.

Sequencing was performed on naive CD4+ T cells sorted from blood. Documented subset: CD45RA+ positively selected. This TCR came from a man aged 18-30 years in good health. The gene calls are TRBV18 and TRBJ1-6; D unresolved. CDR3 in amino acids: CASSPQETPYSPLHF. CDR3 coding DNA: TGTGCCAGCTCACCACAGGAGACTCCTTATTCACCCCTCCACTTT.